These 29 T cell receptor beta chains originate from one sample sequenced in a study of cytomegalovirus exposure and HLA in healthy donors. A multiplex PCR was run with 60 Vbeta primers and 13 Jbeta primers. Data came from immunoSEQ multiplex PCR; TCRdb stores just in-frame clones and leaves some out. The sample lists approximately 240,000 clones; 82% were seen once. What was sequenced was PBMCs. Receptors originate from a woman aged 40 to 49 in good health and CMV-seropositive.

The rearrangement links TRBV7-9 to TRBJ1-1; 7 positions match TRBD1. V dropped 8 bases and J dropped 6; count of bases not matched to a gene: 6. Germline loops: CDR1 SEHNR, CDR2 FQNEAQ (reference sequence). There are 12 residues in the CDR3. CDR3 loop: CASSSGGPEAFF. In DNA form, the CDR3 reads TGTGCCAGCTCCTCAGGGGGACCTGAAGCTTTCTTT.

This sequence joins TRBV4-2 and TRBJ2-7; TRBD2 is a possible D gene (6 bases). The CDR3 runs to 15 residues. Trimming removed 3 bases at V and 2 bases at J, with 14 bases between. Germline lookup yields CDR1 LGHNA and CDR2 YNFKEQ. The CDR3 bases are TGTGCCAGCAGCCACCTCCGGGACTCAACCTACGAGCAGTACTTC. The encoded protein is CASSHLRDSTYEQYF.

The chain recombines TRBV9 with TRBJ2-1, with unresolved D. Trimming took off 4 bases at V and 2 bases at J, with 13 bases between the two ends. Per germline, CDR1 SGDLS and CDR2 YYNGEE. The length of the CDR3 is 15 residues. CDR3 nucleotide sequence: TGTGCCAGCAGCCCCACCGAGGCGACCTACAATGAGCAGTTCTTC. Translating gives CASSPTEATYNEQFF.

V usage is TRBV4-2 and J usage is TRBJ2-1; TRBD2 matches 7 bases. This CDR3 region has 16 residues. The J segment lost 0 bases and the V segment lost 4 bases, leaving 6 bases of the junction unmatched. The germline V gene has CDR1 LGHNA and CDR2 YNFKEQ. The CDR3 DNA is TGTGCCAGCAGCCTCGGGGGGTCCAGCTCCTACAATGAGCAGTTCTTC. It yields the protein CASSLGGSSSYNEQFF.

V gene TRBV10-3 combines with J gene TRBJ2-1; 13 nucleotides line up with TRBD2. Germline CDR1 is ENHRY and CDR2 is SYGVKD. The length of the CDR3 is 18 residues. With V trimmed by 4 bases and J by 2 bases, 8 bases remained unmatched. CDR3 amino acids: CAISGWTSGRGTYNEQFF. The DNA for the CDR3 is TGTGCCATCAGTGGATGGACTAGCGGGAGAGGCACCTACAATGAGCAGTTCTTC.

The CDR3 protein is CASSLVVRRVQETQYF. DNA of the CDR3: TGCGCCAGCAGCTTGGTCGTACGCAGGGTTCAAGAGACCCAGTACTTC. This rearrangement joins TRBV5-1 to TRBJ2-5; D possibly corresponds to TRBD1 (5 bases). The germline V and J ends were trimmed by 0 bases and 2 bases, with 14 bases remaining between them. The CDR3 spans 16 residues. Germline CDR1 and CDR2: SGHRS and YFSETQ.

The chain uses TRBV5-6 and TRBJ1-2; TRBD1 aligns across 7 bases. Germline V gene lookup returns CDR1 SGHDT and CDR2 YYEEEE. The CDR3 consists of 13 residues. V trimming: 2 bases; J trimming: 4 bases; junction bases outside the gene matches: 2. The CDR3 bases are TGTGCCAGCAGCTTATCAGGGGGCTATGGCTACACCTTC. It yields the protein CASSLSGGYGYTF.

The chain recombines TRBV11-1 with TRBJ2-1, with a tentative D call TRBD1 (6 bases). Germline lookup yields CDR1 SGHAT and CDR2 FQDESV (reference sequence). The CDR3 extends over 16 amino acids. V was shortened by 1 base and J by 5 bases, with 15 bases between the two germline ends. The CDR3 region is CASSLEVQGSNNEQFF. The CDR3 bases are TGTGCCAGCAGCTTAGAGGTACAGGGTAGTAACAATGAGCAGTTCTTC.

The chain is built from TRBV6-5 and TRBJ1-3, with D perhaps TRBD1 (5 bases). The CDR3 is made up of 15 amino acids. CDR1 is MNHEY and CDR2 is SVGAGI in the germline V gene. Trimming removed 2 bases at V and 0 bases at J, with 8 bases between. The CDR3 bases are TGTGCCAGCAGTTACAGGACATCCTCTGGAAACACCATATATTTT. Residues: CASSYRTSSGNTIYF.

This clone appeared a single time. The rearrangement links TRBV9 to TRBJ2-2; 13 nucleotides align to TRBD2. The germline CDR1 and CDR2 sequences are SGDLS and YYNGEE. V was clipped by 3 bases and J by 6 bases; unmatched bases: 11. The CDR3 length is 18 residues. DNA for the CDR3: TGTGCCAGCAGCGGTTGGACTAGCGGGAGCTGGGGTTCCGGGGAGCTGTTTTTT. Translated: CASSGWTSGSWGSGELFF.

The chain links TRBV5-1 to TRBJ1-2, with a weak D call TRBD1 (6 bases). The CDR3 has 14 amino acids. V lost 0 bases and J 5 bases, leaving 11 bases between the germline ends. From germline, CDR1 is SGHRS and CDR2 YFSETQ. The CDR3 loop is CASSLDGRGYGYTF. In DNA form, the CDR3 reads TGCGCCAGCAGCTTGGACGGCAGGGGTTATGGCTACACCTTC.

The rearrangement joins TRBV19 to TRBJ1-1, with D possibly matching TRBD1 (5 bases). V lost 5 bases to trimming and J lost 6 bases, with 16 bases between them. In germline, CDR1 is LNHDA, CDR2 SQIVND (reference sequence). CDR3 length: 14 residues. This chain's CDR3 is CASSPRTVGPEAFF. DNA for the CDR3: TGTGCCAGTAGTCCCAGGACGGTGGGGCCTGAAGCTTTCTTT.

This clone was observed once. This chain links TRBV25-1 with TRBJ2-1; 8 bases are shared with TRBD2. The V gene's germline CDR1 is MGHDK and CDR2 SYGVNS. V gave up 3 bases and J gave up 10 bases; unmatched junction bases: 8. This CDR3 is 14 amino acids long. In DNA, the CDR3 is TGTGCCAGCAGTGATGCGGGGGGCGGCAGGGAGCAGTTCTTC. Its protein is CASSDAGGGREQFF.

The rearrangement uses TRBV6-5 and TRBJ1-1; possible D gene TRBD1, 5 bases. CDR3 size: 15 residues. V lost 0 bases and J 1 base, leaving 9 bases between the germline ends. The V gene's germline CDR1 is MNHEY and CDR2 SVGAGI. The CDR3 nucleotides are TGTGCCAGCAGTTACTCCGGGGGGAGGAACACTGAAGCTTTCTTT. Its protein is CASSYSGGRNTEAFF.

The chain couples TRBV5-1 to TRBJ2-3; D unclear. CDR3 size: 11 residues. Between the trimmed V and J ends, which lost 2 bases and 5 bases, there was a span of 3 bases. CDR1 is SGHRS, CDR2 YFSETQ, per germline. Here the CDR3 reads CASSFGDTQYF. CDR3 DNA: TGCGCCAGCAGCTTCGGAGATACGCAGTATTTT.

The rearrangement links TRBV19 to TRBJ1-2; 7 bases align to TRBD1. Germline-derived CDR1 and CDR2 are LNHDA and SQIVND (reference sequence). The CDR3 covers 16 residues. Germline trimming cut 2 bases from V and 2 bases from J; bases unmatched to any gene: 8. CDR3 in amino acids: CASSISRTGPNYGYTF. CDR3 coding DNA: TGTGCCAGTAGTATAAGCCGGACAGGACCCAACTATGGCTACACCTTC.

The rearrangement links TRBV10-1 to TRBJ1-1; D gene unclear. The ends were cut back, 4 bases at V and 0 bases at J, with 12 bases in the middle. The germline CDR1 and CDR2 sequences are WNHNN and SYGVQD (reference sequence). The CDR3 runs to 15 residues. The DNA of the CDR3 is TGCGCCAGCAGTGTGGGCTCGCCCATGAACACTGAAGCTTTCTTT. As protein: CASSVGSPMNTEAFF.

DNA for the CDR3: TGTGCCAGCAGCTCCGCCGGGACAGGGGTTATGGGGGGCTACACCTTC. As protein: CASSSAGTGVMGGYTF. The chain couples TRBV11-2 to TRBJ1-2, with 10 bases fitting TRBD1. Losses at the gene ends were 4 bases for V and 8 bases for J; bases not matched to a gene: 13. From germline, CDR1 is SGHAT and CDR2 FQNNGV. This CDR3 is 16 amino acids long.

The chain has TRBV27 and TRBJ1-2; the D is unclear. The CDR3 has 13 amino acids. Trimming took 5 bases from V and 2 from J, leaving 9 bases between them. Germline CDR1 and CDR2: MNHEY and SMNVEV (reference sequence). For the CDR3, the DNA is TGTGCCAGCAGTGAGACATTCAACTATGGCTACACCTTC. It specifies CASSETFNYGYTF.

The V gene is TRBV7-2, the J gene TRBJ2-3, with 7 bases that match TRBD2. V lost 5 bases, J lost 5 bases, and 13 bases stayed unmatched. This CDR3 has 16 amino acids. CDR1 and CDR2 (germline): SGHTA, FQGNSA. For the CDR3, the DNA is TGTGCCAGCAGCCCATCTACTGGGAGGGCTAGAGATACGCAGTATTTT. Translation: CASSPSTGRARDTQYF.

The chain joins TRBV7-8 to TRBJ1-2; possible D gene TRBD1, 5 bases. Germline lookup yields CDR1 SGHVS and CDR2 FQNEAQ. The CDR3 runs to 13 residues. V was pared by 1 base and J by 5 bases, with 8 bases between. In DNA form, the CDR3 reads TGTGCCAGCAGCTTAGGAAAGGGGTATGGCTACACCTTC. Its translation is CASSLGKGYGYTF.

This chain joins TRBV30 and TRBJ2-4; TRBD2 matches at 12 bases. CDR1 GTSNPN and CDR2 SVGIG come from the germline V gene (reference sequence). The CDR3 runs to 21 residues. Trimming cost V 1 base and J 0 bases; bases outside gene matches: 16. This CDR3 reads CAWSAGTSGRTTRRAKNIQYF. The CDR3 region has the DNA TGTGCCTGGAGTGCCGGGACTAGCGGGCGTACCACTCGAAGAGCCAAAAACATTCAGTACTTC.

This clone was observed a few times. Lacking the conserved final phenylalanine or tryptophan, this CDR3 likely reflects a read error. The rearrangement links TRBV10-3 to TRBJ1-2; 8 bases line up with TRBD1. In germline, CDR1 is ENHRY, CDR2 SYGVKD. Trimming at V came to 3 bases and at J to 1 base, leaving 13 bases not matched to a gene. The CDR3 is 18 residues long. The DNA of the CDR3 is TGTGCCATCAGTGACCCGGTGGGGTTGGGACAGGATAACTATGGCTACACCCTC. Translating gives CAISDPVGLGQDNYGYTL.

This chain connects TRBV30 to TRBJ2-7, with D possibly matching TRBD1 (7 bases). V lost 5 bases to trimming and J lost 6 bases, with 17 bases between them. CDR3 length equals 13 residues. CDR1 GTSNPN and CDR2 SVGIG come from the germline V gene (reference sequence). CDR3 protein: CAWGNFQGGEQYF. As DNA, the CDR3 is TGTGCCTGGGGGAATTTTCAGGGGGGCGAGCAGTACTTC.

The chain combines TRBV14 with TRBJ2-3; the match to TRBD1 covers 10 bases. The CDR3 has 15 amino acids. The junction had 5 bases not matched to a gene; V was cut back by 4 bases and J by 4 bases. Germline CDR1 reads SGHDN; CDR2 reads FVKESK. CDR3 DNA: TGTGCCAGCAGCCGACAGGGGGCCGGGGCAGATACGCAGTATTTT. Encoded protein: CASSRQGAGADTQYF.

This rearrangement joins TRBV29-1 to TRBJ1-2, with a weak D call TRBD1 (6 bases). This CDR3 region has 16 residues. Trimming removed 2 bases at V and 5 bases at J, with 21 bases between. Germline-derived CDR1 and CDR2 are SQVTM and ANQGSEA. CDR3 DNA sequence: TGCAGCGTTGAATGGGACACCACGTTCACCACTTATGGCTACACCTTC. This encodes CSVEWDTTFTTYGYTF.

The chain couples TRBV4-2 to TRBJ2-1; 7 bases map to TRBD1. The length of the CDR3 is 17 residues. The germline V gene has CDR1 LGHNA and CDR2 YNFKEQ. The J segment lost 0 bases and the V segment lost 0 bases, leaving 5 bases of the junction unmatched. CDR3 sequence reads: CASSQDPGQSSYNEQFF. The CDR3 DNA follows: TGTGCCAGCAGCCAAGACCCGGGACAGAGCTCCTACAATGAGCAGTTCTTC.

The chain carries TRBV25-1 and TRBJ2-1; TRBD2 aligns across 9 bases. CDR1 is MGHDK, CDR2 SYGVNS, per germline. V gave up 4 bases and J gave up 5 bases; unmatched junction bases: 12. The CDR3 covers 17 residues. This chain's CDR3 is CASSATTGLAGHNEQFF. CDR3 DNA sequence: TGTGCCAGCAGTGCAACCACCGGCCTAGCGGGGCACAATGAGCAGTTCTTC. Full variable domain (outside the CDR3, taken from reference TRBV25-1 and TRBJ2-1): EADIYQTPRYLVIGTGKKITLECSQTMGHDKMYWYQQDPGMELHLIHYSYGVNSTEKGDLSSESTVSRIRTEHFPLTLESARPSHTSQYLCASSATTGLAGHNEQFFGPGTRLTVL.

The J gene is TRBJ2-7, the V gene TRBV5-4; tentatively, D is TRBD2 (6 bases). The germline CDR1 and CDR2 sequences are SGHNT and YYREEE (reference sequence). Trimming cost V 4 bases and J 4 bases, with 24 bases left between them. The CDR3 extends over 17 amino acids. The CDR3 DNA reads as TGTGCCAGCAGCCCGAGAGCGGGCACCTCAAATATGTACGAGCAGTACTTC. Translation: CASSPRAGTSNMYEQYF.